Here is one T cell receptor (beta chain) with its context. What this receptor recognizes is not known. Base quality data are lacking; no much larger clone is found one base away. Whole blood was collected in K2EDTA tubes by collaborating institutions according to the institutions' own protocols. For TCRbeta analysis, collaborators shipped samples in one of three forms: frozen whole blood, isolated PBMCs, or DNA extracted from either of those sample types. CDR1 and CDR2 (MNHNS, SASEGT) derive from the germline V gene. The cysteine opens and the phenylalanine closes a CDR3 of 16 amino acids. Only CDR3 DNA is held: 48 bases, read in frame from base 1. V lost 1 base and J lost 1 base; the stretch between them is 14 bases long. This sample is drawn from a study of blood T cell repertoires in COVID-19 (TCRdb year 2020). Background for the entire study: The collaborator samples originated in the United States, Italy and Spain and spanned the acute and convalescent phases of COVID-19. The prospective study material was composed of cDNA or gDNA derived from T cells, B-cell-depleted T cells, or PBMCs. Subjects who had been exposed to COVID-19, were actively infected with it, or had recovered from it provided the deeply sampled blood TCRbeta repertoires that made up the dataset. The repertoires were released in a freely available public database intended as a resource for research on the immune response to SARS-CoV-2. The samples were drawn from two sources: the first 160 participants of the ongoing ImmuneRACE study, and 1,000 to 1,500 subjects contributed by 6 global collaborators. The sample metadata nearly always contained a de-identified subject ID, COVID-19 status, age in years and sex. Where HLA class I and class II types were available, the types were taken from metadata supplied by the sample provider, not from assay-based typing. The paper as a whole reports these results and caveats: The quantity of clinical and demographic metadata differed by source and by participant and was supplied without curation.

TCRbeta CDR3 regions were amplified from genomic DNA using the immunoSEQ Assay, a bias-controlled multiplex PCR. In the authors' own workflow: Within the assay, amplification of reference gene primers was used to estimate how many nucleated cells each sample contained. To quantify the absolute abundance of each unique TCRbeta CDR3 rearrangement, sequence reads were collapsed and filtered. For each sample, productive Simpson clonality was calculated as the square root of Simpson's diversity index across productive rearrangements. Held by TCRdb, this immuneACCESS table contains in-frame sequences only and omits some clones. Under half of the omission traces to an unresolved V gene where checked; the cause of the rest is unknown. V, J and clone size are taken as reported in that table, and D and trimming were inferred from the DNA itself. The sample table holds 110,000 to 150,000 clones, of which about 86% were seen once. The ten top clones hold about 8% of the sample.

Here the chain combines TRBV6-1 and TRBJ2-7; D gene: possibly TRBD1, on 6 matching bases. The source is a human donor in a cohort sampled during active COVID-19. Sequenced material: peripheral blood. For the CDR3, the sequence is CASSEVGWTVSYEQYF. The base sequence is TGTGCCAGCAGTGAAGTGGGTTGGACAGTGTCCTACGAGCAGTACTTC.